The 7 T cell receptor beta chains below were found in one sample sequenced in a study of cytomegalovirus exposure and HLA in healthy donors. It was with 60 Vbeta and 13 Jbeta primers that the PCR ran. Clones were read by immunoSEQ multiplex PCR, and TCRdb kept only the in-frame ones, dropping some. The table has about 150,000 clones, around 70% seen once. Material: PBMCs. Receptor source: a young man in good health and CMV-seronegative.

J is TRBJ1-4 and V is TRBV5-8; D remains ambiguous. Trimming removed 5 bases at V and 0 bases at J, with 11 bases between. The germline CDR1 and CDR2 sequences are SGHTS and YDEGEE. The CDR3 sequence is 15 residues long. The CDR3 protein is CASSSEGATNEKLFF. CDR3 bases: TGTGCCAGCAGTTCCGAGGGAGCAACTAATGAAAAACTGTTTTTT.

This rearrangement joins TRBV7-9 to TRBJ1-1; 9 bases fit TRBD1. This CDR3 spans 14 amino acids. CDR1 and CDR2 (germline): SEHNR, FQNEAQ (reference sequence). The J segment lost 4 bases and the V segment lost 3 bases, leaving 3 bases of the junction unmatched. CDR3 residues: CASSFMTGGTEAFF. CDR3 sequence (DNA): TGTGCCAGCAGCTTCATGACAGGGGGCACTGAAGCTTTCTTT.

The CDR3 coding sequence is TGTGCCAGCAGTGAACGCGAACGACTTCAAGAGACCCAGTACTTC. Its protein product is CASSERERLQETQYF. J is TRBJ2-5 and V is TRBV6-1; D gene unclear. Germline CDR1 reads MNHNS; CDR2 reads SASEGT. Trimming pared 2 bases from V and 2 bases from J, leaving 12 bases between. CDR3 size: 15 residues.

The chain recombines TRBV4-3 with TRBJ2-3; maybe TRBD1 (5 bases). CDR3 length: 16 amino acids. Between the trimmed V and J ends, which lost 0 bases and 6 bases, there was a span of 16 bases. Per the germline V gene, CDR1 is LGHNA and CDR2 is YSLEER. The CDR3 protein is CASSQDATQDGDTQYF. DNA for the CDR3: TGCGCCAGCAGCCAAGACGCGACACAGGATGGGGATACGCAGTATTTT.

The genes are TRBV5-6 and TRBJ2-2; D perhaps matches TRBD2 (5 bases). Trimming cost V 0 bases and J 6 bases, with 9 bases left between them. The CDR3 runs 14 residues. Germline lookup yields CDR1 SGHDT and CDR2 YYEEEE. The CDR3 loop is CASSLGRTSGELFF. Written as DNA, the CDR3 is TGTGCCAGCAGCTTGGGTAGGACTTCCGGGGAGCTGTTTTTT.

This clone was counted only a few times. The rearrangement links TRBV19 to TRBJ2-7; perhaps TRBD2 as D (6 bases). Germline assignment: CDR1 LNHDA and CDR2 SQIVND (reference sequence). The CDR3 covers 15 residues. V was shortened by 1 base and J by 3 bases, with 13 bases between the two germline ends. The CDR3 is CASSIAGTAYYEQYF. In nucleotides, the CDR3 is TGTGCCAGTAGTATAGCCGGGACTGCTTACTACGAGCAGTACTTC.

This clone occurred a few times. This chain links TRBV15 with TRBJ1-3; 7 nucleotides agree with TRBD1. The V and J ends lost 2 bases and 5 bases, in that order; junction bases with no gene match: 3. This CDR3 spans 14 amino acids. Per germline, CDR1 LNHNV and CDR2 YYDKDF (reference sequence). The CDR3 loop is CATSRSTGRNTIYF. As DNA, the CDR3 is TGTGCCACCAGCAGATCGACAGGGAGAAACACCATATATTTT.